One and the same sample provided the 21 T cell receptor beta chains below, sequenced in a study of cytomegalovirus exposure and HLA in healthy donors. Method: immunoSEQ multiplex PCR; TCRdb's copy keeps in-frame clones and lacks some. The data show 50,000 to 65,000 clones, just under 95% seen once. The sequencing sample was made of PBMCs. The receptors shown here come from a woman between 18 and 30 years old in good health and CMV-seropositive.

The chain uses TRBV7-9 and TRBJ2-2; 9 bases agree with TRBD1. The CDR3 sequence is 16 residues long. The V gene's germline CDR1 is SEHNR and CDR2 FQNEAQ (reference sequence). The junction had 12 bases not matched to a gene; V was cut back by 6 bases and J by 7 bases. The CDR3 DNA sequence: TGTGCCAGCAGTCAGCAACAGGACAGGGGCGTCGGGGAGCTGTTTTTT. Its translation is CASSQQQDRGVGELFF.

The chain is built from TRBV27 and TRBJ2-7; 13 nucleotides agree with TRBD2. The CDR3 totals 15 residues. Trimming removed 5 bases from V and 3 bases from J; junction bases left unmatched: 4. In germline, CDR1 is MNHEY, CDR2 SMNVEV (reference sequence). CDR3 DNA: TGTGCCAGCAGTATGGGGACTAGCGGGAACTACGAGCAGTACTTC. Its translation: CASSMGTSGNYEQYF.

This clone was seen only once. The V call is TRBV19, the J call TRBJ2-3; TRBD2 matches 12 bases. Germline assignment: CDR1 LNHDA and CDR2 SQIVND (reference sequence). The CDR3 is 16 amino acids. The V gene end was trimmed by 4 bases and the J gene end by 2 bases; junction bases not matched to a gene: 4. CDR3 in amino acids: CASSTGLAGATDTQYF. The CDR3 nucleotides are TGTGCCAGTAGTACGGGACTAGCGGGCGCCACAGATACGCAGTATTTT.

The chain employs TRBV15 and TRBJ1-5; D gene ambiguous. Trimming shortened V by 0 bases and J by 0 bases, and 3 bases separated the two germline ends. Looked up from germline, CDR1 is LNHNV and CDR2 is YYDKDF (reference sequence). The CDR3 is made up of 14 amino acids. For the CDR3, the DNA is TGTGCCACCAGCAGAGATTATAGCAATCAGCCCCAGCATTTT. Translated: CATSRDYSNQPQHF.

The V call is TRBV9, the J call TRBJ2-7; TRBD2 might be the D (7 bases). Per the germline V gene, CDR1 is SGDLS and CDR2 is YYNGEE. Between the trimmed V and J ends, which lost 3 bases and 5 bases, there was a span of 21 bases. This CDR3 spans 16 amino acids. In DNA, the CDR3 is TGTGCCAGCAGCGCGGGGGCTAGCGGCCTCCTGCACGAGCAGTACTTC. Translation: CASSAGASGLLHEQYF.

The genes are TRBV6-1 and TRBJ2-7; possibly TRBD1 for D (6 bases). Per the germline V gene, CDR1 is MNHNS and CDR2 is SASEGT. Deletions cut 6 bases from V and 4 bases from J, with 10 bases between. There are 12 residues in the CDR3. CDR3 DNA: TGTGCCAGCAGAGACACAGGGTACGAGCAGTACTTC. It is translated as CASRDTGYEQYF.

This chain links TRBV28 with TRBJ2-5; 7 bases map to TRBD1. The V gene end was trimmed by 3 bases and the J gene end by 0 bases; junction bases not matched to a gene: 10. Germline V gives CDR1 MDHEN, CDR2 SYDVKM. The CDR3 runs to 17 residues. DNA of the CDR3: TGTGCCAGCAGTTTTTTTCCCCGGACAGGCCACCAAGAGACCCAGTACTTC. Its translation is CASSFFPRTGHQETQYF.

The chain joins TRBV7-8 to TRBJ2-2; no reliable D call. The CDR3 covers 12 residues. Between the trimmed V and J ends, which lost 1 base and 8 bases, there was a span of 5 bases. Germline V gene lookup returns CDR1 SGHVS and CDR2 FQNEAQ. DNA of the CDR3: TGTGCCAGCAGCTTAGTCCGGGGGGAGCTGTTTTTT. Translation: CASSLVRGELFF.

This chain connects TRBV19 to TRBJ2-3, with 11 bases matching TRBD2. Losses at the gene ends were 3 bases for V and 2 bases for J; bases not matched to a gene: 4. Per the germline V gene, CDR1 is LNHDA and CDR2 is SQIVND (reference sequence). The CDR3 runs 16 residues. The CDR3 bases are TGTGCCAGTAGTATTACTAGCGGGGGATCCACAGATACGCAGTATTTT. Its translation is CASSITSGGSTDTQYF.

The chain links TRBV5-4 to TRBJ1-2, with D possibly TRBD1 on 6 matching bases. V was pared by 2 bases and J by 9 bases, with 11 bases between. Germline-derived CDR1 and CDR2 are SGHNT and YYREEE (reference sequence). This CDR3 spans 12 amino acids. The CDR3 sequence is CASSFNRDSYTF. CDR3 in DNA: TGTGCCAGCAGCTTTAACAGGGATAGCTACACCTTC.

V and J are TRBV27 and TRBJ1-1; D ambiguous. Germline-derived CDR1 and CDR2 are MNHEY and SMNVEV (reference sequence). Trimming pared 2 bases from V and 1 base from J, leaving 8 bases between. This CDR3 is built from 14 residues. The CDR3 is CASSLTYQNTEAFF. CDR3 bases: TGTGCCAGCAGTTTAACTTACCAGAACACTGAAGCTTTCTTT.

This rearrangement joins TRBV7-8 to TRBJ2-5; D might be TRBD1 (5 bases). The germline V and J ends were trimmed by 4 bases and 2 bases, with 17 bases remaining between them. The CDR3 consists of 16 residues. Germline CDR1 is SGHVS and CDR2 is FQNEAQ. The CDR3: CASSYPWNRPQETQYF. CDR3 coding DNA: TGTGCCAGCAGCTATCCTTGGAACAGGCCGCAAGAGACCCAGTACTTC.

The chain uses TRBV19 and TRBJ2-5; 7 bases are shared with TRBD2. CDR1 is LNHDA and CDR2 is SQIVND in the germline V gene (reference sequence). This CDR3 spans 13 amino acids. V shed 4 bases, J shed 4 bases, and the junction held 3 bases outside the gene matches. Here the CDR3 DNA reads TGTGCCAGTAGTAGAAGACTAGCAGAGACCCAGTACTTC. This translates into CASSRRLAETQYF.

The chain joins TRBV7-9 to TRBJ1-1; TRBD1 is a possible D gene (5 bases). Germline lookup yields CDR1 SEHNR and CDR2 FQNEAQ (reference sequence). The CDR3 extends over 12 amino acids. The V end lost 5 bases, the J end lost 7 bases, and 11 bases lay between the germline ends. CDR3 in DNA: TGTGCCAGCAGCCGGGTGGGGGGTGAAGCTTTCTTT. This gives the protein CASSRVGGEAFF.

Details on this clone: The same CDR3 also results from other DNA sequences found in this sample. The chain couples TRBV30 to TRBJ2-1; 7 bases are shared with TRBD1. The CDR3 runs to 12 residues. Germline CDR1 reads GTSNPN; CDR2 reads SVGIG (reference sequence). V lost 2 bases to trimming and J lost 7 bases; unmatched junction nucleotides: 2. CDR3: CAWSSTGNEQFF. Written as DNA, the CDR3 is TGTGCCTGGAGTTCGACAGGGAATGAGCAGTTCTTC.

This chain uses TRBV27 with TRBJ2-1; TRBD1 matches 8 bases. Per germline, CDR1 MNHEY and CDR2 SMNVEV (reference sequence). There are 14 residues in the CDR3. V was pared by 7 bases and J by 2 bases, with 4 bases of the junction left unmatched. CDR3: CASTKGQAYNEQFF. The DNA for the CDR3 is TGTGCCAGCACCAAGGGACAGGCCTACAATGAGCAGTTCTTC.

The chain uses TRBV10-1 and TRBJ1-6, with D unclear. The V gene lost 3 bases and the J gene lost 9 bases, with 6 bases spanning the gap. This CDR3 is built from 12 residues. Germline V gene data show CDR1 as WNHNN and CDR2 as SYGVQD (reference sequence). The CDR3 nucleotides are TGCGCCAGCAGTGAACGGGGTTCACCCCTCCACTTT. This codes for CASSERGSPLHF.

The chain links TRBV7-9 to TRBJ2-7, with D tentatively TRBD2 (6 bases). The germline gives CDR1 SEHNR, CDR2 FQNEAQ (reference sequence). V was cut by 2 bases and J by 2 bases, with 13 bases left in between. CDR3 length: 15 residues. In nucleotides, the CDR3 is TGTGCCAGCAGCTTAACCTTGGCGGGACCCTACGAGCAGTACTTC. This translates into CASSLTLAGPYEQYF. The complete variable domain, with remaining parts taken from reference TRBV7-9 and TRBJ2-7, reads DTGVSQNPRHKITKRGQNVTFRCDPISEHNRLYWYRQTLGQGPEFLTYFQNEAQLEKSRLLSDRFSAERPKGSFSTLEIQRTEQGDSAMYLCASSLTLAGPYEQYFGPGTRLTVT.

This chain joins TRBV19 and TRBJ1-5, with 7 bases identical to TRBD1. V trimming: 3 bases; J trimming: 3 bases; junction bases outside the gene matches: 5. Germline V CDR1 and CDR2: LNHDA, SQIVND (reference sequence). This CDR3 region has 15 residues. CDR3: CASSMYRGYNQPQHF. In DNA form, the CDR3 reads TGTGCCAGTAGTATGTACAGGGGCTACAATCAGCCCCAGCATTTT.

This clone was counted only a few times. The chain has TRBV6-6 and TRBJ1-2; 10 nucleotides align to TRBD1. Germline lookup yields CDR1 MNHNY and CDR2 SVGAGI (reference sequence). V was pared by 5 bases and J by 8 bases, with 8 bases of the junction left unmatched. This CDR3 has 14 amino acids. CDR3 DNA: TGTGCCAGCAGTCCCCTGGACAGGGGGAGCGGCTACACCTTC. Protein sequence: CASSPLDRGSGYTF.

The CDR3 nucleotides are TGTGCCAGCAGCCCGAGATCCGGCACCGGGGAGCTGTTTTTT. This translates into CASSPRSGTGELFF. The chain couples TRBV11-3 to TRBJ2-2; D is uncertain. Deletions cut 5 bases from V and 4 bases from J, with 11 bases between. The CDR3 sequence is 14 residues long. CDR1 is SGHNT, CDR2 YENEEA, per germline.